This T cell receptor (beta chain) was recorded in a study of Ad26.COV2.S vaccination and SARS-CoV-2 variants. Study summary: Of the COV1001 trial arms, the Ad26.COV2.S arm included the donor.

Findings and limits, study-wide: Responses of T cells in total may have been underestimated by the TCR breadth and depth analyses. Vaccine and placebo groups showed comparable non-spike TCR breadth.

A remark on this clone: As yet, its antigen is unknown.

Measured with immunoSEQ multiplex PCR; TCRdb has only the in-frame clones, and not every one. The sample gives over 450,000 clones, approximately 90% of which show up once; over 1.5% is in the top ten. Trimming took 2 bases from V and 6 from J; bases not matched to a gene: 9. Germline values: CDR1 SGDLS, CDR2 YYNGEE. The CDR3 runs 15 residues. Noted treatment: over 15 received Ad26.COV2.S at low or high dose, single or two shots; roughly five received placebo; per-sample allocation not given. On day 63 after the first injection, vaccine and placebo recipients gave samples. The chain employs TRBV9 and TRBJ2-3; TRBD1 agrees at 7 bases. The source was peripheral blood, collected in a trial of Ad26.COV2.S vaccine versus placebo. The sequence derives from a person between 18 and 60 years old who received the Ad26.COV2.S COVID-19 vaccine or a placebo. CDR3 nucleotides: TGTGCCAGCAGCGTTGGTGGCAGGGGGTTGGATACGCAGTATTTT. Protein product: CASSVGGRGLDTQYF.